The sequence of this TCR beta chain was determined in a study of blood T cell repertoires in COVID-19. Across the whole study: T cells, B-cell-depleted T cells, or PBMCs supplied cDNA or gDNA.

This clone is a singleton in its sample. Clones were read by immunoSEQ multiplex PCR, and TCRdb kept only the in-frame ones, dropping some. Here the sample spans about 220,000 clones, about four fifths being singletons. The CDR3 extends over 14 amino acids. Trimming pared 0 bases from V and 6 bases from J, leaving 9 bases between. Germline CDR1 and CDR2: LNHDA and SQIVND (reference sequence). The cohort comprised adults aged 18 to 89 years residing in some 24 US areas. The sample was PBMCs or T cells enriched from blood (not recorded which). V usage is TRBV19 and J usage is TRBJ1-5; no reliable D call. The clonotype comes from a woman aged 40 to 55 who had recovered from COVID-19. This CDR3 reads CASSIESSGQPQHF. The CDR3 coding sequence is TGTGCCAGTAGTATAGAAAGTTCGGGTCAGCCCCAGCATTTT. The full variable domain, in which reference TRBV19 and TRBJ1-5 provide the parts outside the CDR3, is DGGITQSPKYLFRKEGQNVTLSCEQNLNHDAMYWYRQDPGQGLRLIYYSQIVNDFQKGDIAEGYSVSREKKESFPLTVTSAQKNPTAFYLCASSIESSGQPQHFGDGTRLSIL.